This note documents a single TCR beta chain sequence. This sample stems from a study of technical replicates of blood from a handful of donors. This CDR3 spans 15 amino acids. Trimming took 5 bases from V and 7 from J; bases not matched to a gene: 7. Germline V gene lookup returns CDR1 SEHNR and CDR2 FQNEAQ (reference sequence). Assay: immunoSEQ multiplex PCR; the TCRdb copy retains only in-frame clones and omits some. Among about 83,000 clones listed, around nine tenths were seen once. Sequenced input: T cells isolated from PBMCs. The chain links TRBV7-9 to TRBJ2-1; 11 bases fit TRBD1. This clonotype was sampled from a human donor in good health. This CDR3 is CASSQGQGALNEQFF. The CDR3 DNA sequence: TGTGCCAGCAGCCAAGGACAGGGGGCGCTGAATGAGCAGTTCTTC.